This entry describes one T cell receptor (beta chain). The data were taken from a study of OX40 agonist ivuxolimab in advanced cancers. Data came from immunoSEQ multiplex PCR; TCRdb stores just in-frame clones and leaves some out. This table holds tens of thousands of clones, 85% to 90% found once. The sequenced sample was CD4+ or CD8+ T cells sorted from blood, obtained in a trial of the OX40 agonist ivuxolimab. This receptor was taken from an adult with an advanced solid tumor such as melanoma, head and neck, liver or kidney cancer.

In DNA, the CDR3 is TGTGCCAGCCATCCGCTAGCGGGGGTACAAGAGACCCAGTACTTC. As protein: CASHPLAGVQETQYF. V is TRBV6-1 and J is TRBJ2-5; 10 bases agree with TRBD2. This CDR3 spans 15 amino acids. V lost 8 bases and J lost 2; bases outside the gene matches: 8. CDR1 and CDR2 (germline): MNHNS, SASEGT.